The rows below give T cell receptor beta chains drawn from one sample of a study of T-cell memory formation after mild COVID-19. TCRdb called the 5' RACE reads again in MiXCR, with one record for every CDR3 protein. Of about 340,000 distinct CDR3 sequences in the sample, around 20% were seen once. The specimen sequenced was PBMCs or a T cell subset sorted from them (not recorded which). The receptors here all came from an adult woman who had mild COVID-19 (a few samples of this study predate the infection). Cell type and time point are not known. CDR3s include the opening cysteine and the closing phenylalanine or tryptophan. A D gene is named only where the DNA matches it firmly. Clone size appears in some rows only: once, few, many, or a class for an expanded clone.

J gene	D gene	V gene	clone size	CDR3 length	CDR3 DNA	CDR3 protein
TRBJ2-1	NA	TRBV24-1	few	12	TGTGCCACCAGTGAGGTCTTTAATGAGCAGTTCTTC	CATSEVFNEQFF
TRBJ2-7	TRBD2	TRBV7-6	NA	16	TGTGCCAGCAGCTTAGGCCAGCGGGGGCCCTCCTACGAGCAGTACTTC	CASSLGQRGPSYEQYF
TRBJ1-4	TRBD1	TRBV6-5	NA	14	TGTGCCAGCAGGCCTAGGACAGGGAATGAAAAACTGTTTTTT	CASRPRTGNEKLFF
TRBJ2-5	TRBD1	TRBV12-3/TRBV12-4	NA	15	TGTGCCAGCAGAACCGGACAGGGGATTCAAGAGACCCAGTACTTC	CASRTGQGIQETQYF
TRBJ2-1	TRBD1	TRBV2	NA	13	TGTGCCAGCACAGGGACAGGGGGCCTTGAGCAGTTCTTC	CASTGTGGLEQFF
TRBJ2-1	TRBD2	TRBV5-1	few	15	TGCGCCAGCAGTCAACGACTAGCGAGTTACAATGAGCAGTTCTTC	CASSQRLASYNEQFF
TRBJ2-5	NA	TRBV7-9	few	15	TGTGCCAGCAGCCGACTGGATACAGGGAAAGAGACCCAGTACTTC	CASSRLDTGKETQYF
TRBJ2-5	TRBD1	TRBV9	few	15	TGTGCCAGCTCCGTATGGGACAGCAAACAAGAGACCCAGTACTTC	CASSVWDSKQETQYF
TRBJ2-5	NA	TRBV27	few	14	TGTGCCAGCAGTTTGACGTTGAGAGAAGAGACCCAGTACTTC	CASSLTLREETQYF
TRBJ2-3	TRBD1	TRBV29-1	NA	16	TGCAGCGTTGTCTTTGCGGACAGGGGGCGTCCAGATACGCAGTATTTT	CSVVFADRGRPDTQYF
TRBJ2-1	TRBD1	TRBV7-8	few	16	TGTGCCAGCAGCTTAGAAACCGGGGACAGGTTCAATGAGCAGTTCTTC	CASSLETGDRFNEQFF
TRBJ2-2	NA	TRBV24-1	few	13	TGTGCCACCTCTCCGGGAGTCCGCGGGGAGCTGTTTTTT	CATSPGVRGELFF
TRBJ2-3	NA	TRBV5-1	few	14	TGCGCCAGCAGCTTGTCGGGGATCACAGATACGCAGTATTTT	CASSLSGITDTQYF
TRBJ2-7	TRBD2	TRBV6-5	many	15	TGTGCCAGCAGTCTCGCTAGCGGGAGCTCCTACGAGCAGTACTTC	CASSLASGSSYEQYF
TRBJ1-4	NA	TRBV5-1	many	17	TGCGCCAGCAGCTTGGACCCAGACAGTGCAACTAATGAAAAACTGTTTTTT	CASSLDPDSATNEKLFF
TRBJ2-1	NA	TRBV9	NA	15	TGTGCCAGCAGCGTATCCGGGCCCTCCTACAATGAGCAGTTCTTC	CASSVSGPSYNEQFF
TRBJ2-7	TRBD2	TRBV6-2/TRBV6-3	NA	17	TGTGCCAGCAGTTACCCCTCTGTCCTAGCGGGAGTATATGAGCAGTACTTC	CASSYPSVLAGVYEQYF
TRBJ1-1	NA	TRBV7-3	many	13	TGTGCCAGCAGCTTACAGTCGAACACTGAAGCTTTCTTT	CASSLQSNTEAFF
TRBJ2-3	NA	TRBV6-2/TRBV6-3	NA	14	TGTGCCAGCAGCTTAGCGGAGGGGGCAGATACGCAGTATTTT	CASSLAEGADTQYF
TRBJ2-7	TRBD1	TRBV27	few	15	TGTGCCAGCAGTTCGGGATGGACAGGGTGGGACGAGCAGTACTTC	CASSSGWTGWDEQYF
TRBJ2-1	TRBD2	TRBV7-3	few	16	TGTGCCAGCAGCCCACTACTCCAGCGGGGGGACGATGAGCAGTTCTTC	CASSPLLQRGDDEQFF
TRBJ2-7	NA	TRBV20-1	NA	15	TGCAGTGCTTATTCGGGGACTGGGAACGGCTACGAGCAGTACTTC	CSAYSGTGNGYEQYF
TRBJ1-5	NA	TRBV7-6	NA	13	TGTGCCAGCGGGACGGGAGGGTTGCAGCCCCAGCATTTT	CASGTGGLQPQHF
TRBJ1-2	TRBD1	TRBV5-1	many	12	TGCGCCAGCAAGGCAGGGGGTTATGGCTACACCTTC	CASKAGGYGYTF
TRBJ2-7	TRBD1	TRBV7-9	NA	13	TGTGCCAGCAAGAGGACAGGGGCGTACGAGCAGTACTTC	CASKRTGAYEQYF
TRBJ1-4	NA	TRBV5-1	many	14	TGTGCCAGCAGTCTGGACCGGGGAGGTGAAAAACTGTTTTTT	CASSLDRGGEKLFF
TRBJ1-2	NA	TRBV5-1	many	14	TGCGCCAGCAGCTTGGATACAGTCCTCTATGGCTACACCTTC	CASSLDTVLYGYTF
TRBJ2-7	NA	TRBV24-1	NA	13	TGTGCCACCAGTAGCGGAAGCACCTACGAGCAGTACTTC	CATSSGSTYEQYF
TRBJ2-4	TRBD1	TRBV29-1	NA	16	TGCAGCGTTGATCCGACAGGGGGCTCGGCCAAAAACATTCAGTACTTC	CSVDPTGGSAKNIQYF
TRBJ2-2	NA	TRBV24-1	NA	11	TGTGCCACCAGCAGGACCGGGGAGCTGTTTTTT	CATSRTGELFF
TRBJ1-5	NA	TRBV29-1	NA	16	TGCAGCGCGACATTGGAGACAGGAGGATTCGGGCAGCCCCAGCATTTT	CSATLETGGFGQPQHF
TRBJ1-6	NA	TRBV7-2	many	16	TGTGCCAGCAGCTTAGCCGCCAGGGCGGGGGATTCACCCCTCCACTTT	CASSLAARAGDSPLHF
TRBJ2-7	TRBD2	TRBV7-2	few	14	TGTGCCAGCAGCTTAGGCCCTAGCGGGGAAAGGCAGTACTTC	CASSLGPSGERQYF
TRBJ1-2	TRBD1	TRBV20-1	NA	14	TGCAGTGCTAAGTCGCCGGGACAGATTTATGGCTACACCTTC	CSAKSPGQIYGYTF
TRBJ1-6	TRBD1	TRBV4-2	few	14	TGTGCCAGCAGCCATCCGGGACAGGGGACACCCCTCCACTTT	CASSHPGQGTPLHF
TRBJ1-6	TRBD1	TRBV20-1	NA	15	TGCAGTGCTCGAATTGGGGGACAGAGGAATTCACCCCTCCACTTT	CSARIGGQRNSPLHF
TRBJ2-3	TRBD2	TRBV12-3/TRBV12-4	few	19	TGTGCCAGCAGGCCACCCCCGGGACTAGCGGGGGCCCTCACAGATACGCAGTATTTT	CASRPPPGLAGALTDTQYF
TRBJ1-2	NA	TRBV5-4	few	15	TGTGCCAGCACCCAAACGGGGGGAGGGAACTATGGCTACACCTTC	CASTQTGGGNYGYTF
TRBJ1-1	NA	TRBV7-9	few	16	TGTGCCAGCAGCCCGGATATTGGGGCCCCTAGGACTGAAGCTTTCTTT	CASSPDIGAPRTEAFF
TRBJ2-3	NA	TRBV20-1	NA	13	TGCAGTGCCAGAATACTGGCCACAGATACGCAGTATTTT	CSARILATDTQYF
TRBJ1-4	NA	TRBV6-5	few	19	TGTGCCAGCAGTTACCACATCCCTTTTACGCCATCAACTAATGAAAAACTGTTTTTT	CASSYHIPFTPSTNEKLFF
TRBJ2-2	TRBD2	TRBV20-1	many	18	TGCAGTGCTAGAGTTAGCGGGGGCCGAGACTGGAACACCGGGGAGCTGTTTTTT	CSARVSGGRDWNTGELFF
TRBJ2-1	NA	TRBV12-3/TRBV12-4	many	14	TGTGCCAGCAGTTTAGGGGGGTCTAACAATGAGCAGTTCTTC	CASSLGGSNNEQFF
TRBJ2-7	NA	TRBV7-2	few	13	TGTGCCAGCAGCCGTAATTGGGGCTACGAGCAGTACTTC	CASSRNWGYEQYF
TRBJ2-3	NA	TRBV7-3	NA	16	TGTGCCAGCAGCTTAAAGTGGCGGGCGGGCACAGATACGCAGTATTTT	CASSLKWRAGTDTQYF
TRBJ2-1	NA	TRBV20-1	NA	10	TGCAGTGCGTTGGAGAATGAGCAGTTCTTC	CSALENEQFF
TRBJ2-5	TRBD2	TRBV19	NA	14	TGTGCCAGTAGTACGCCGGGGGGAGGAGAGACCCAGTACTTC	CASSTPGGGETQYF
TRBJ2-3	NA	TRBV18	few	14	TGTGCCAGCTCACCTTCGGGAGTCGCAGATACGCAGTATTTT	CASSPSGVADTQYF
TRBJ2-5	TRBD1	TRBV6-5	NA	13	TGTGCCAGCAGTTGGGGACAGCAAGAGACCCAGTACTTC	CASSWGQQETQYF
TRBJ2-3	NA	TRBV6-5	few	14	TGTGCCAGCAGCCGGACATTTAGCACAGATACGCAGTATTTT	CASSRTFSTDTQYF
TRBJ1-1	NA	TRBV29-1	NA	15	TGCAGCGTTGCTTTTGTTGGGGCGTCTAACACTGAAGCTTTCTTT	CSVAFVGASNTEAFF
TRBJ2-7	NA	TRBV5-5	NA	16	TGTGCCAGCAGCTTTGATCTCAGGGGGGTAACCTACGAGCAGTACTTC	CASSFDLRGVTYEQYF
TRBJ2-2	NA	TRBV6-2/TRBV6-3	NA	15	TGTGCCAGCAGTTACGGGGGAACCTACACCGGGGAGCTGTTTTTT	CASSYGGTYTGELFF
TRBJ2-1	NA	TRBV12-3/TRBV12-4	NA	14	TGTGCCAGCAGTTTAGGGTCAGGGTGGAATGAGCAGTTCTTC	CASSLGSGWNEQFF
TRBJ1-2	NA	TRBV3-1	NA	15	TGTGCCAGCAGCCAAGATCCCCGGGGCCCTTATGGCTACACCTTC	CASSQDPRGPYGYTF
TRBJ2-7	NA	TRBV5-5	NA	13	TGTGCCAGCAGCTTGGACACTACCTACGAGCAGTACTTC	CASSLDTTYEQYF
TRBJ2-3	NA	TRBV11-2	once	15	TGTGCCAGCAGCTTGGTTGGCTCGAGCACAGATACGCAGTATTTT	CASSLVGSSTDTQYF
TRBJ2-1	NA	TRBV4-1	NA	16	TGCGCCAGCAGCCAAGATCGGGGGTCTGGGGGCCATGAGCAGTTCTTC	CASSQDRGSGGHEQFF
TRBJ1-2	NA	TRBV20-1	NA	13	TGCAGTGCTAGAGATGGGGCAGTTTATGGCTACACCTTC	CSARDGAVYGYTF
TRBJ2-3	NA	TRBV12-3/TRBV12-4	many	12	TGTGCCAGCAGGAGGGAGGTAGATACGCAGTATTTT	CASRREVDTQYF